This T cell receptor beta chain came from a study of shared clonotypes between healthy human individuals. Healthy adults negative for HIV, lacking recent acute infections or vaccinations, served as donors. Per the germline V gene, CDR1 is SGHTA and CDR2 is FQGNSA. This CDR3 comprises 14 residues. V gave up 5 bases and J gave up 3 bases, with 14 bases separating them. Template for every sorted-subset replicate PCR totaled about 200 ng DNA, about 30,000 T cell genomes. Profiled with immunoSEQ multiplex PCR; TCRdb holds only in-frame clones, not every one. The sample shows some 2 million clones, over 85% of them seen only once. Study-wide results and limits: Incompleteness in sorted-subset sequencing, despite large depth, was shown by rarefaction. The represented genetic and exposure-history diversity was limited by the small number of donors.

This clone occurred once. Its target is not known. Material: naive CD4+ T cells sorted from blood. Subset specified: CD45RA+ positively selected. J is TRBJ2-7 and V is TRBV7-2, with D perhaps matching TRBD2 (6 bases). The TCR originated in a young man in good health. CDR3 sequence: CASSRTGDLYEQYF. The DNA of the CDR3 is TGTGCCAGCAGCCGCACGGGGGACCTCTACGAGCAGTACTTC.